A selection of T cell receptor beta chains follows, all from one sample in a study of blood T cell repertoires in COVID-19. The protocol was immunoSEQ multiplex PCR, while the TCRdb copy is restricted to in-frame clones and leaves out a portion. The sample includes approximately 100,000 clones, 75% to 90% seen only once; the top ten take approximately 15%. The sample comprised peripheral blood. The receptors were gathered from an elderly woman with active or convalescent COVID-19. Each CDR3 is given with its conserved first and last residue. The order of the fields is CDR3 protein, D gene, J gene, V gene. A D gene is named only where the DNA matches it firmly.

cdr3_aa: CASSFRQENNEQFF
d_call: .
j_call: TRBJ2-1
v_call: TRBV11-3

cdr3_aa: CASSQGTTGRNSPLHF
d_call: .
j_call: TRBJ1-6
v_call: TRBV3-1/TRBV3-2

cdr3_aa: CASSKQGALGQPQHF
d_call: TRBD1
j_call: TRBJ1-5
v_call: TRBV19

cdr3_aa: CASGQAGANTGELFF
d_call: TRBD2
j_call: TRBJ2-2
v_call: TRBV6-2/TRBV6-3

cdr3_aa: CASSRTKGGGMTDTQYF
d_call: .
j_call: TRBJ2-3
v_call: TRBV5-1

cdr3_aa: CASSLEAGGSFSYEQYF
d_call: TRBD2
j_call: TRBJ2-7
v_call: TRBV5-4

cdr3_aa: CATSDPGTGGTDTQYF
d_call: TRBD1
j_call: TRBJ2-3
v_call: TRBV24-1

cdr3_aa: CASSLTVRGSNSPLHF
d_call: .
j_call: TRBJ1-6
v_call: TRBV4-1

cdr3_aa: CASSLQYEQYF
d_call: .
j_call: TRBJ2-7
v_call: TRBV5-6

cdr3_aa: CASTPQGHPNTEAFF
d_call: .
j_call: TRBJ1-1
v_call: TRBV6-2/TRBV6-3

cdr3_aa: CASSQGLNQPQHF
d_call: .
j_call: TRBJ1-5
v_call: TRBV14

cdr3_aa: CSASRPSGLNEQFF
d_call: TRBD2
j_call: TRBJ2-1
v_call: TRBV20-1

cdr3_aa: CASFTPGQGRDTQYF
d_call: TRBD1
j_call: TRBJ2-3
v_call: TRBV6-5

cdr3_aa: CASSGEGAGELFF
d_call: TRBD2
j_call: TRBJ2-2
v_call: TRBV5-6

cdr3_aa: CSASVEGQGRFNTQYF
d_call: TRBD1
j_call: TRBJ2-3
v_call: TRBV20-1

cdr3_aa: CASSLNLVTPLHF
d_call: .
j_call: TRBJ1-6
v_call: TRBV7-3

cdr3_aa: CASSLKSGRALDTDTQYF
d_call: TRBD2
j_call: TRBJ2-3
v_call: TRBV5-4

cdr3_aa: CASRSSGGAAGELFF
d_call: TRBD2
j_call: TRBJ2-2
v_call: TRBV2

cdr3_aa: CAWSVKDRGTYEAFF
d_call: TRBD1
j_call: TRBJ1-1
v_call: TRBV30

cdr3_aa: CASSESSPPLHF
d_call: .
j_call: TRBJ1-6
v_call: TRBV2

cdr3_aa: CGTAGPSYEQYF
d_call: .
j_call: TRBJ2-7
v_call: TRBV6-6

cdr3_aa: CASSLRLAATTDTQYF
d_call: TRBD2
j_call: TRBJ2-3
v_call: TRBV5-4

cdr3_aa: CASSILVGINNEQFF
d_call: .
j_call: TRBJ2-1
v_call: TRBV11-2

cdr3_aa: CASGFSMTGGTRFSMNTEAFF
d_call: TRBD1
j_call: TRBJ1-1
v_call: TRBV12-5

cdr3_aa: CASSLSGGPSTDTQYF
d_call: TRBD2
j_call: TRBJ2-3
v_call: TRBV7-3

cdr3_aa: CASSPGQGDQPQHF
d_call: TRBD1
j_call: TRBJ1-5
v_call: TRBV18

cdr3_aa: CASSLSTDRGNIQYF
d_call: TRBD1
j_call: TRBJ2-4
v_call: TRBV27

cdr3_aa: CASSPRTGTGGYTF
d_call: TRBD1
j_call: TRBJ1-2
v_call: TRBV14

cdr3_aa: CASSQEGWGRNEKLFF
d_call: .
j_call: TRBJ1-4
v_call: TRBV4-1

cdr3_aa: CASALDRPLEQYF
d_call: TRBD1
j_call: TRBJ2-7
v_call: TRBV7-2

cdr3_aa: CASSQGGRQYF
d_call: .
j_call: TRBJ2-7
v_call: TRBV11-3

cdr3_aa: CASSVEAGGANYGYTF
d_call: .
j_call: TRBJ1-2
v_call: TRBV9

cdr3_aa: CAISESVSGANYGYTF
d_call: .
j_call: TRBJ1-2
v_call: TRBV10-3

cdr3_aa: CASSLPGQFYGYTF
d_call: TRBD1
j_call: TRBJ1-2
v_call: TRBV13

cdr3_aa: CASSLPRSSGNTIYF
d_call: .
j_call: TRBJ1-3
v_call: TRBV7-2

cdr3_aa: CASTSGQGYYTEAFF
d_call: TRBD1
j_call: TRBJ1-1
v_call: TRBV19

cdr3_aa: CASAPSGKEQFF
d_call: .
j_call: TRBJ2-1
v_call: TRBV12-5

cdr3_aa: CASISPQGSYNEQFF
d_call: .
j_call: TRBJ2-1
v_call: TRBV28

cdr3_aa: CASGQEGASYGYTF
d_call: .
j_call: TRBJ1-2
v_call: TRBV27

cdr3_aa: CASSLTGNTEAFF
d_call: .
j_call: TRBJ1-1
v_call: TRBV12-3/TRBV12-4

cdr3_aa: CASSLLGRSGRAGDTQYF
d_call: TRBD2
j_call: TRBJ2-3
v_call: TRBV13

cdr3_aa: CASSEGGGHQETQYF
d_call: .
j_call: TRBJ2-5
v_call: TRBV6-1

cdr3_aa: CASSQGTANEKLFF
d_call: .
j_call: TRBJ1-4
v_call: TRBV4-3

cdr3_aa: CASSPARLNTEAFF
d_call: .
j_call: TRBJ1-1
v_call: TRBV6-5

cdr3_aa: CASSPPALNGNEQFF
d_call: .
j_call: TRBJ2-1
v_call: TRBV18

cdr3_aa: CASGDREDEQYF
d_call: TRBD1
j_call: TRBJ2-7
v_call: TRBV19